One sample yielded the 22 T cell receptor beta chains listed below, sequenced in a study of blood T cell repertoires in COVID-19. Sequenced by immunoSEQ multiplex PCR; TCRdb stores in-frame clones only, minus some. The sample contains roughly 220,000 clones, around 87% of which appear only once. Input material: peripheral blood. The receptors here all came from a woman aged 45-65 years with COVID-19, enrolled during active disease.

This clone came up a few times. The J gene is TRBJ2-3, the V gene TRBV2; D ambiguous. From germline, CDR1 is SNHLY and CDR2 FYNNEI. The germline V and J ends were trimmed by 6 bases and 2 bases, with 12 bases remaining between them. The CDR3 has 14 amino acids. The CDR3 DNA follows: TGTGCCAGCAGCTATCCTTTCTCCACAGATACGCAGTATTTT. It codes for CASSYPFSTDTQYF.

The chain joins TRBV11-3 to TRBJ1-1, with a weak D call TRBD1 (6 bases). This CDR3 has 13 residues. Trimming took 1 base from V and 7 from J, leaving 10 bases between them. Germline values: CDR1 SGHNT, CDR2 YENEEA. This chain's CDR3 is CASSLGGLDEAFF. DNA for the CDR3: TGTGCCAGCAGCTTAGGGGGGCTCGATGAAGCTTTCTTT.

The V call is TRBV27, the J call TRBJ1-1, with D possibly being TRBD1 (6 bases). This CDR3 is 14 amino acids long. The germline V and J ends were trimmed by 6 bases and 4 bases, with 15 bases remaining between them. The germline V gene has CDR1 MNHEY and CDR2 SMNVEV (reference sequence). In DNA, the CDR3 is TGTGCCAGCAGCCTGGGGGGGGCGCCCACTGAAGCTTTCTTT. Translating it yields CASSLGGAPTEAFF.

This rearrangement joins TRBV3-1 (or the pseudogene TRBV3-2) to TRBJ1-2; no clear D gene. V gave up 4 bases and J gave up 2 bases, with 17 bases separating them. Germline CDR1 is LGHDT and CDR2 is YNNKEL (reference sequence). CDR3 length equals 16 residues. The CDR3 sequence is CASSPLLSAENYGYTF. The CDR3 DNA reads TGTGCCAGCAGCCCCCTTTTATCCGCGGAAAACTATGGCTACACCTTC.

This chain links TRBV28 with TRBJ1-4; 9 nucleotides line up with TRBD1. The CDR3 sequence is 15 residues long. V lost 6 bases and J lost 8; bases outside the gene matches: 10. Germline CDR1 reads MDHEN; CDR2 reads SYDVKM. The chain's CDR3 is CASSLAGQGNEKLFF. In DNA form, the CDR3 reads TGTGCCAGCAGCCTCGCGGGACAGGGTAACGAAAAACTGTTTTTT. The full variable domain, completed using reference TRBV28 and TRBJ1-4, is DVKVTQSSRYLVKRTGEKVFLECVQDMDHENMFWYRQDPGLGLRLIYFSYDVKMKEKGDIPEGYSVSREKKERFSLILESASTNQTSMYLCASSLAGQGNEKLFFGSGTQLSVL.

The chain has TRBV11-2 and TRBJ2-3, with TRBD2 matching 10 bases. The length of the CDR3 is 15 residues. V lost 2 bases to trimming and J lost 4 bases; unmatched junction nucleotides: 3. Per germline, CDR1 SGHAT and CDR2 FQNNGV. CDR3 loop: CASSLIAGGADTQYF. The CDR3 DNA sequence: TGTGCCAGCAGCTTAATAGCGGGGGGCGCAGATACGCAGTATTTT.

This clone was seen only a few times. This chain links TRBV18 with TRBJ2-1; 12 bases are shared with TRBD2. Germline V gene sequence: CDR1 KGHSH, CDR2 LQKENI. The CDR3 is 17 amino acids. With V trimmed by 0 bases and J by 9 bases, 9 bases remained unmatched. For the CDR3, the DNA is TGTGCCAGCTCACCACCCTTTCCTAGCGGGGGGGATGGTGAGCAGTTCTTC. It encodes CASSPPFPSGGDGEQFF.

The rearrangement joins TRBV2 to TRBJ2-2, with 8 bases identical to TRBD2. CDR3 length: 15 residues. V trimming: 2 bases; J trimming: 3 bases; junction bases outside the gene matches: 2. Germline V gene lookup returns CDR1 SNHLY and CDR2 FYNNEI. CDR3 protein: CASSELAGYTGELFF. DNA of the CDR3: TGTGCCAGCAGTGAATTAGCGGGGTACACCGGGGAGCTGTTTTTT.

This clone was picked up one time. This chain connects TRBV6-6 to TRBJ2-3; 15 bases fit TRBD2. This CDR3 spans 19 amino acids. The germline gives CDR1 MNHNY, CDR2 SVGAGI (reference sequence). J was trimmed by 1 base and V by 5 bases; bases with no gene match: 10. The CDR3 DNA sequence: TGTGCCAGCAGTCAAAGAGTTAGGACTAGCGGGGGGGGCACAGATACGCAGTATTTT. It yields the protein CASSQRVRTSGGGTDTQYF.

V and J are TRBV15 and TRBJ1-2, with 9 bases lining up with TRBD1. The V segment lost 8 bases and the J segment 2 bases; nucleotides outside the gene matches: 9. The CDR3 sequence is 15 residues long. Germline assignment: CDR1 LNHNV and CDR2 YYDKDF (reference sequence). CDR3 amino acids: CATARDRERNYGYTF. Here the CDR3 DNA reads TGTGCCACCGCTAGGGACAGGGAGAGGAACTATGGCTACACCTTC.

CDR3 coding DNA: TGTGCCAGCTCTCGGGACACCGTGAACACTGAAGCTTTCTTT. This translates into CASSRDTVNTEAFF. The chain is built from TRBV18 and TRBJ1-1; the D gene is possibly TRBD1 (6 bases). Per the germline V gene, CDR1 is KGHSH and CDR2 is LQKENI. This CDR3 region has 14 residues. V was shortened by 6 bases and J by 0 bases, with 11 bases between the two germline ends.

V gene TRBV28 combines with J gene TRBJ1-5; D may be TRBD1 (6 bases). Trimming pared 5 bases from V and 1 base from J, leaving 9 bases between. CDR1 and CDR2 from the germline V gene are MDHEN and SYDVKM. The CDR3 length is 14 residues. CDR3 loop: CASSTGFSNQPQHF. Here the CDR3 DNA reads TGTGCCAGCAGTACAGGGTTCAGCAATCAGCCCCAGCATTTT.

This chain connects TRBV5-6 to TRBJ2-2; D not certain. V lost 0 bases, J lost 4 bases, and 4 bases lay in between. The CDR3 runs to 13 residues. Germline values: CDR1 SGHDT, CDR2 YYEEEE. CDR3 DNA sequence: TGTGCCAGCAGCTTGGCCTTCACCGGGGAGCTGTTTTTT. This translates into CASSLAFTGELFF.

This clone was observed a single time. The chain joins TRBV19 to TRBJ1-5, with D unclear. The CDR3 loop spans 13 amino acids. Per germline, CDR1 LNHDA and CDR2 SQIVND (reference sequence). Trimming took 1 base from V and 5 from J, leaving 6 bases between them. The CDR3 coding sequence is TGTGCCAGTAGTATAGTGAGCCATCAGCCCCAGCATTTT. Amino acid sequence: CASSIVSHQPQHF.

V and J are TRBV21-1 and TRBJ1-2; the table assigns TRBD1, which was not confirmed against the DNA. TRBV21-1 is flagged as a pseudogene. This CDR3 is built from 15 residues. The CDR3 here is CASSLRTVINYGYTF. CDR3 nucleotides: TGTGCCAGCAGCCTTCGGACAGTCATTAACTATGGCTACACCTTC.

The CDR3 spells CASSIKVSGVAYEQYF. CDR3 DNA sequence: TGTGCCAGTAGTATTAAAGTTAGCGGTGTTGCCTACGAGCAGTACTTC. This chain uses TRBV19 with TRBJ2-7; perhaps TRBD2 as D (6 bases). The V gene's germline CDR1 is LNHDA and CDR2 SQIVND (reference sequence). The CDR3 runs 16 residues. The germline V and J ends were trimmed by 3 bases and 2 bases, with 17 bases remaining between them.

The J gene is TRBJ1-2, the V gene TRBV19; D is undetermined. The germline V gene encodes CDR1 LNHDA and CDR2 SQIVND (reference sequence). V gave up 3 bases and J gave up 2 bases, with 7 bases separating them. The CDR3 length is 13 residues. CDR3: CASSIERNYGYTF. In DNA, the CDR3 is TGTGCCAGTAGTATTGAGAGGAACTATGGCTACACCTTC.

This chain uses TRBV13 with TRBJ1-4, with D unresolved. Per the germline V gene, CDR1 is PRHDT and CDR2 is FYEKMQ (reference sequence). The CDR3 is 14 amino acids. V was shortened by 4 bases and J by 10 bases, with 16 bases between the two germline ends. The DNA of the CDR3 is TGTGCCAGCAGCTCCCCAGGAGGTTTGGGAAAACTGTTTTTT. This encodes CASSSPGGLGKLFF.

The rearrangement joins TRBV5-1 to TRBJ1-1; tentative D call: TRBD1 (6 bases). V gave up 0 bases and J gave up 3 bases, with 9 bases separating them. The CDR3 has 14 amino acids. Looked up from germline, CDR1 is SGHRS and CDR2 is YFSETQ. This CDR3 is CASSLEGVDTEAFF. The CDR3 nucleotides read TGCGCCAGCAGCTTGGAGGGGGTGGACACTGAAGCTTTCTTT.

The V and J genes are TRBV11-3 and TRBJ1-1; maybe TRBD1 (5 bases). This CDR3 contains 13 residues. Per the germline V gene, CDR1 is SGHNT and CDR2 is YENEEA. Trimming pared 6 bases from V and 3 bases from J, leaving 11 bases between. This chain's CDR3 is CASSPRVDTEAFF. The CDR3 DNA sequence: TGTGCCAGCAGTCCCAGGGTTGACACTGAAGCTTTCTTT.

The chain couples TRBV3-1 (or the pseudogene TRBV3-2) to TRBJ2-5; D gene uncertain. The ends were cut back, 3 bases at V and 6 bases at J, with 14 bases in the middle. Germline loops: CDR1 LGHDT, CDR2 YNNKEL (reference sequence). The length of the CDR3 is 14 residues. The CDR3 region is CASSQGPTVKTQYF. As DNA, the CDR3 is TGTGCCAGCAGCCAGGGCCCGACGGTGAAGACCCAGTACTTC.

The chain couples TRBV5-4 to TRBJ1-6; the D gene is possibly TRBD1 (6 bases). Germline V lookup: CDR1 SGHNT, CDR2 YYREEE (reference sequence). V lost 2 bases and J 7 bases, leaving 7 bases between the germline ends. The CDR3 loop spans 13 amino acids. For the CDR3, the DNA is TGTGCCAGCAGCTTTCAGGGGAATTCACCCCTCCACTTT. This translates into CASSFQGNSPLHF.